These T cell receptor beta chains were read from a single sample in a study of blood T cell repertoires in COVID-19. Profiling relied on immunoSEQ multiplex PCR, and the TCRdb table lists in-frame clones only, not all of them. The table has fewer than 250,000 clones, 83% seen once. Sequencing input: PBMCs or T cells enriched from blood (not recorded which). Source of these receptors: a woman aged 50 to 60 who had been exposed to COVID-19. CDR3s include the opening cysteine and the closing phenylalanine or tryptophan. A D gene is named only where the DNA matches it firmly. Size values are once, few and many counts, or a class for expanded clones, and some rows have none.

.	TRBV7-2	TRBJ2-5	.	TGTGCCAGCAGCTTAGCGGGGGGTGAGGGAGAGACCCAGTACTTC	CASSLAGGEGETQYF
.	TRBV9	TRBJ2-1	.	TGTGCCAGCAGCGTCGGCCGGGGGACCTACAATGAGCAGTTCTTC	CASSVGRGTYNEQFF
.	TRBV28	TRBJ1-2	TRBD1	TGTGCCAGCAGTTCGACAGGGGTTGGCTACACCTTC	CASSSTGVGYTF
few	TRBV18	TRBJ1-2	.	TGTGCCAGCTCACCCATACCGGGTAGCGACTATGGCTACACCTTC	CASSPIPGSDYGYTF
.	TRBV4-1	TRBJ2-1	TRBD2	TGCGCCAGCAGCCCGCGACTAGCGGGGGAGTTATACAATGAGCAGTTCTTC	CASSPRLAGELYNEQFF
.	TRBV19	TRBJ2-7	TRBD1	TGTGCCAGTAGTATAGGCGCCGGGACAGGGGCTGACGAGCAGTACTTC	CASSIGAGTGADEQYF
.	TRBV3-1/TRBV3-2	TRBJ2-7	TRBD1	TGTGCCAGCAGCCAAGCTAGGAGGGACAGGGTCTACGAGCAGTACTTC	CASSQARRDRVYEQYF
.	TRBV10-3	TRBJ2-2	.	TGTGCCATCGGGGAACGGGGGACCAACACCGGGGAGCTGTTTTTT	CAIGERGTNTGELFF
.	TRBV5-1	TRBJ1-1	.	TGCGCCAGCAGCTCCCGGACGGGAAACACTGAAGCTTTCTTT	CASSSRTGNTEAFF
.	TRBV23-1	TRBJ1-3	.	TGCGCCAGCAGTCGAATCGCAGGGGCTACCTCTGGAAACACCATATATTTT	CASSRIAGATSGNTIYF
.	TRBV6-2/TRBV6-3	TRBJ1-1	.	TGTGCCAGCACTTACGAGAGGAACACTGAAGCTTTCTTT	CASTYERNTEAFF
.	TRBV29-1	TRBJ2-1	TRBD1	TGCAGCGTTCCCGGGACAGGGGCCCACAATGAGCAGTTCTTC	CSVPGTGAHNEQFF
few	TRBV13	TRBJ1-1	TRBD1	TGTGCCAGCAGCTTAGGCGACAGGGCAATGAACACTGAAGCTTTCTTT	CASSLGDRAMNTEAFF
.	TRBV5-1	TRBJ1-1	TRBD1	TGCGCCAGCAGCCGGGGAGTAGGTGGACAGGGAGGAATAGATCGGGTTATGAACACTGAAGCTTTCTTT	CASSRGVGGQGGIDRVMNTEAFF
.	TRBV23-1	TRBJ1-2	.	TGCGCCAGCCCTCGGGTACAGGTCCCAGCCTGTGGCTACACCTTC	CASPRVQVPACGYTF
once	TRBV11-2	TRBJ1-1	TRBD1	TGTGCCAGCAGCTCGGCAGGGGGCTCCCACACTGAAGCTTTCTTT	CASSSAGGSHTEAFF
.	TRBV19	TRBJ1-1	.	TGTGCCAGTAGCGGTTTAACGGGAGGAAAAGCTTTCTTT	CASSGLTGGKAFF
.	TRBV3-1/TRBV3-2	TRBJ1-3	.	TGTGCCAGCAGCCAAGATCGATCGGTCCGGAACACCATATATTTT	CASSQDRSVRNTIYF
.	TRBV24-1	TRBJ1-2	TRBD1	TGTGCCACCAGTGATAGGACAGGGAGTGGCTACACCTTC	CATSDRTGSGYTF
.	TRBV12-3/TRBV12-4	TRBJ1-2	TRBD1	TGTGCCAGCAGTCTGGGACAGGGGAGCGGCTACACCTTC	CASSLGQGSGYTF
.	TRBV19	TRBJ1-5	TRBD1	TGTGCCAGTAGTCCCCCCGACAGGGGACCCCTTCTAAATCAGCCCCAGCATTTT	CASSPPDRGPLLNQPQHF
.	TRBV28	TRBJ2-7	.	TGTGCCAGCAGCCTCCCGAGCTCCTACGAGCAGTACTTC	CASSLPSSYEQYF
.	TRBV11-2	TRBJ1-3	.	TGTGCCAGCAGCGCCGGCAGGGTCGTCTCTGGAAACACCATATATTTT	CASSAGRVVSGNTIYF
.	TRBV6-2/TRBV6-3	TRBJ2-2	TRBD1	TGTGCCAGCAGTTACCTAGACAGGGCCGGGGAGCTGTTTTTT	CASSYLDRAGELFF
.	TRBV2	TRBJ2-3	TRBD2	TGTGCCAGCAGTGTGAGCGGGGGTTTAGATACGCAGTATTTT	CASSVSGGLDTQYF
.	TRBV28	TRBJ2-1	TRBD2	TGTGCCAGCAGGACGACTAGCGGGGCGCTCTCCTACAATGAGCAGTTCTTC	CASRTTSGALSYNEQFF
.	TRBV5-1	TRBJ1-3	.	TGCGCCAGCACTTTTGGCTGGGGGGAAGGGAGCACCATATATTTT	CASTFGWGEGSTIYF
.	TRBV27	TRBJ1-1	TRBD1	TGTGCCAGCAGTCGAGGGGGCATCACTGAAGCTTTCTTT	CASSRGGITEAFF
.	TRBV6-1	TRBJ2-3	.	TGTGCCAGCAGTGAAGTAGAGGCTAGCAGGGATACGCAGTATTTT	CASSEVEASRDTQYF
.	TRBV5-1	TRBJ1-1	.	TGCGCCAGCAGCTTGGTTCAAGGGGATGCTGAAGCTTTCTTT	CASSLVQGDAEAFF
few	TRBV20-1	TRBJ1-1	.	TGCAGTGCTAGATTCAACGGAGCTTTCTTT	CSARFNGAFF
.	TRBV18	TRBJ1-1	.	TGTGCCAGCTCACCTGAGGCGGGAGACACTGAAGCTTTCTTT	CASSPEAGDTEAFF
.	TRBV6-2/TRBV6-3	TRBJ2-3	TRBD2	TGTGCCAGCAGTTACCGGCCGGGGGGGGTTACAGATACGCAGTATTTT	CASSYRPGGVTDTQYF
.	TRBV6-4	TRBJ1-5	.	TGTGCCAGCAGTGAATCCCCTACCCAGCCCCAGCATTTT	CASSESPTQPQHF
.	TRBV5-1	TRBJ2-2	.	TGCGCCAGCAGCCCGCAACAGGGAGGGGAGCTGTTTTTT	CASSPQQGGELFF
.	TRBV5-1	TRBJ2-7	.	TGCGCCAGCAGCTTGGCCAGTGACTACGAGCAGTACTTC	CASSLASDYEQYF
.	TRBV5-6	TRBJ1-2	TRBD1	TGTGCCAGCAGCCCTGACAGGGGACTCTATGGCTACACCTTC	CASSPDRGLYGYTF
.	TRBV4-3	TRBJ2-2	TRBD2	TGCGCCAGCAGCCTGGGGGCGGGGGGCCAGAACACCGGGGAGCTGTTTTTT	CASSLGAGGQNTGELFF
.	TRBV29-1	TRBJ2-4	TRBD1	TGCAGCGTTGATTCCGGGACAGGGGGCTTTTCCCAAAACATTCAGTACTTC	CSVDSGTGGFSQNIQYF
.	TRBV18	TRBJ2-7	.	TGTGCCAGCTCATCGTCCTCCTACGAGCAGTACTTC	CASSSSSYEQYF
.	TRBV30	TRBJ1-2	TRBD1	TGTGCCTGGGTCGGACAGGGCGCTAACTATGGCTACACCTTC	CAWVGQGANYGYTF